This TCR beta chain was observed in a study of CD4 T cells in relation to SARS-CoV-2 and coronaviruses. Repertoires were generated with immunoSEQ multiplex PCR, while TCRdb's copy carries only in-frame clones and drops some. The sample carries under 45,000 clones, 82% recorded once. This clone was seen a single time. Antigen: not known. For around ten days, around 10^5 sorted CD4+ cells grew with T cell-depleted PBMCs and CEF. Study results and limitations: Monoreactive clones expanded significantly more to SARS-CoV-2 than crossreactive clones did.

Sequences were obtained from naive CD4+ T cells from PBMCs, cultured in vitro. Specified subset: naive CD4+ T cells isolated by negative enrichment. The clonotype was recovered from an adult with COVID-19.

The CDR3 sequence: CASRETGTGADTQYF. Written as DNA, the CDR3 is TGTGCCAGCAGGGAGACCGGGACAGGGGCAGATACGCAGTATTTT. This rearrangement joins TRBV7-8 to TRBJ2-3; TRBD1 agrees at 10 bases. This CDR3 spans 15 amino acids. Looked up from germline, CDR1 is SGHVS and CDR2 is FQNEAQ. Germline trimming cut 6 bases from V and 4 bases from J; bases unmatched to any gene: 7.